The 6 T cell receptor beta chains presented below share a single source sample, sequenced in a study of T cell repertoires in cytomegalovirus infection. TCRdb called the reads again in MiXCR, with one record for every CDR3 protein. In the table there are roughly 340,000 distinct CDR3 sequences, approximately 32% of which are singletons. Antigens of these TCRs are unknown. This material consisted of cultured PBMCs, taken from culture after CMV antigen stimulation. These TCRs come from a human donor in good health (CMV status not recorded). Some clones in this sample may be carry-over from other donors' samples.

This clonotype was seen more than once but under ten times. The chain is built from TRBV11-2 and TRBJ1-2, with 9 bases lining up with TRBD1. This CDR3 is 15 amino acids long. Germline assignment: CDR1 SGHAT and CDR2 FQNNGV. J gave up 1 base and V 3 bases, and 3 bases lay outside the gene matches. CDR3 protein: CASSLGTGLNYGYTF. The CDR3 DNA sequence: TGTGCCAGCAGCTTGGGGACAGGGCTTAACTATGGCTACACCTTC.

There are a few counts of this clonotype. This chain uses TRBV19 with TRBJ2-3; either TRBD1 or TRBD2 may supply D (5 bases each). V dropped 1 base and J dropped 4 bases, with 9 bases sitting between them. This CDR3 has 14 amino acids. The germline V gene has CDR1 LNHDA and CDR2 SQIVND (reference sequence). In nucleotides, the CDR3 is TGTGCCAGTAGTATAGGAGGGGATGCAGATACGCAGTATTTT. This gives the protein CASSIGGDADTQYF.

This clonotype has at least ten counts. The V and J genes are TRBV28 and TRBJ2-5; D unclear. V lost 5 bases to trimming and J lost 0 bases, with 13 bases between them. The germline CDR1 and CDR2 sequences are MDHEN and SYDVKM. The CDR3 totals 15 residues. The CDR3 DNA reads as TGTGCCAGCAGTCGAGCCTCGCGGAACCAAGAGACCCAGTACTTC. Its protein product is CASSRASRNQETQYF.

This chain uses TRBV12-3 or TRBV12-4 with TRBJ2-1, with TRBD2 as a possible D gene (6 bases). V was clipped by 3 bases and J by 8 bases, with 14 bases between them. The CDR3 consists of 14 residues. CDR3: CASSLVGGFDEQFF. The CDR3 DNA follows: TGTGCCAGCAGTTTGGTGGGGGGTTTCGATGAGCAGTTCTTC.

This sequence joins TRBV7-9 and TRBJ2-1; weak D call: TRBD2 (6 bases). The V gene lost 2 bases and the J gene lost 9 bases, with 17 bases spanning the gap. The CDR3 has 15 residues. Germline loops: CDR1 SEHNR, CDR2 FQNEAQ (reference sequence). The CDR3 region is CASSLREQRRGEQFF. The CDR3 nucleotides read TGTGCCAGCAGCTTACGGGAACAGAGGAGGGGTGAGCAGTTCTTC. The variable domain in full, with the rest retrieved from reference TRBV7-9 and TRBJ2-1, is DTGVSQNPRHKITKRGQNVTFRCDPISEHNRLYWYRQTLGQGPEFLTYFQNEAQLEKSRLLSDRFSAERPKGSFSTLEIQRTEQGDSAMYLCASSLREQRRGEQFFGPGTRLTVL.

A single count supports this clonotype. The chain recombines TRBV7-3 with TRBJ2-7, with 7 bases fitting TRBD1. This CDR3 spans 13 amino acids. The V segment lost 5 bases and the J segment 3 bases; nucleotides outside the gene matches: 4. Germline CDR1 and CDR2: SGHTA and FQGTGA. For the CDR3, the DNA is TGTGCCAGCAGCCCAACAGGGGACTACGAGCAGTACTTC. Translated, it gives CASSPTGDYEQYF.